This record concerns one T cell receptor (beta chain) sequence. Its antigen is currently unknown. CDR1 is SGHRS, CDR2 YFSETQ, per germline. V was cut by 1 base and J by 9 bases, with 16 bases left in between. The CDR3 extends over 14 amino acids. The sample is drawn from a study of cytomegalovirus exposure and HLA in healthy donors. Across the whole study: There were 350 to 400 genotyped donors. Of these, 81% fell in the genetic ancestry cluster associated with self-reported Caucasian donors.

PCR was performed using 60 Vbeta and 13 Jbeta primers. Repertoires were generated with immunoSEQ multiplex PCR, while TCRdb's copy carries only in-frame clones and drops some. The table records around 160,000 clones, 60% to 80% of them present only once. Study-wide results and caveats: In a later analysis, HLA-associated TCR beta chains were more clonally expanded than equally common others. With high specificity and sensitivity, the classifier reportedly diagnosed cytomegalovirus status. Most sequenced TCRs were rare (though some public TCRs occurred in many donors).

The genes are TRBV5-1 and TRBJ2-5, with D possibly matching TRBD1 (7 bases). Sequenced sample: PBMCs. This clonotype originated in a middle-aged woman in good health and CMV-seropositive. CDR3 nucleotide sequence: TGCGCCAGCAGCTTGACAGGGGAGGTAGGGGCCCAGTACTTC. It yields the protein CASSLTGEVGAQYF. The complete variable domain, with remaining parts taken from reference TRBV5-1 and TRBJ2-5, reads KAGVTQTPRYLIKTRGQQVTLSCSPISGHRSVSWYQQTPGQGLQFLFEYFSETQRNKGNFPGRFSGRQFSNSRSEMNVSTLELGDSALYLCASSLTGEVGAQYFGPGTRLLVL.